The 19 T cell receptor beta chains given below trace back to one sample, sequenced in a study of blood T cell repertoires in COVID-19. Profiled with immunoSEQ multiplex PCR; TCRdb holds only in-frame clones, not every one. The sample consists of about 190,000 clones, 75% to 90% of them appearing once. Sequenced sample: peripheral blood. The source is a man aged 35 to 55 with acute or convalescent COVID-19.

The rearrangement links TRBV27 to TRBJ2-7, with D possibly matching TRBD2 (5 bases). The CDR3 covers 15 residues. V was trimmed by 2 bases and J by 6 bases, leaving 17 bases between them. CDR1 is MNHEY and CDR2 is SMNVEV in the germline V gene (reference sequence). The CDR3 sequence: CASSLSMSGFREQYF. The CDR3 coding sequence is TGTGCCAGCAGTTTAAGTATGTCGGGGTTTCGCGAGCAGTACTTC.

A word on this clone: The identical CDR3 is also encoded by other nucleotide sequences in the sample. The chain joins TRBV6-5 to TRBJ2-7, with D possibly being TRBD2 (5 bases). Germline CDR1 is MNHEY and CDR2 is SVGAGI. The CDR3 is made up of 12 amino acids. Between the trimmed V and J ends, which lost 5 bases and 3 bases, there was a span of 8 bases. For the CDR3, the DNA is TGTGCCAGCAGTCCTCGGGGCTACGAGCAGTACTTC. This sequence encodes CASSPRGYEQYF.

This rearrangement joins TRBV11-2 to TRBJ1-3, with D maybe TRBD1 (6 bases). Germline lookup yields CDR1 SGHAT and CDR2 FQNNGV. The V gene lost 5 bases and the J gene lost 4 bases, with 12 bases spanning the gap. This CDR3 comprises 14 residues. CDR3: CASSPDSWGNTIYF. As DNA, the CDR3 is TGTGCCAGCAGCCCGGACAGCTGGGGAAACACCATATATTTT.

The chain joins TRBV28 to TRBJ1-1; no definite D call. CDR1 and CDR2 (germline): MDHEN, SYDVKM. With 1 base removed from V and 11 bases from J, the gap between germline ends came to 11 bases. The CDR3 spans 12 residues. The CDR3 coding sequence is TGTGCCAGCAGTTTATCCGCTCCCGAGGCTTTCTTT. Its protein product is CASSLSAPEAFF.

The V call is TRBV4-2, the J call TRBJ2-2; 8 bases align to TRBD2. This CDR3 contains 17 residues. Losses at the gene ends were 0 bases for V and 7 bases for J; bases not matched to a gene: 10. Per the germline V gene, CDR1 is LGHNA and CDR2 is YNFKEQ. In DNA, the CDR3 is TGTGCCAGCAGCCAAGATGTTGGGCGGGGGGCAATCGGGGAGCTGTTTTTT. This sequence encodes CASSQDVGRGAIGELFF.

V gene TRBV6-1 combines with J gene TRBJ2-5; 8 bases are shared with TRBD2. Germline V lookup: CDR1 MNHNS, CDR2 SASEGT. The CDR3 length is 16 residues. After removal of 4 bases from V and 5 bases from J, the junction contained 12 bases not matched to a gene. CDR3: CASSAYAGGTGETQYF. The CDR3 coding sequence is TGTGCCAGCAGTGCCTACGCGGGGGGTACCGGGGAGACCCAGTACTTC.

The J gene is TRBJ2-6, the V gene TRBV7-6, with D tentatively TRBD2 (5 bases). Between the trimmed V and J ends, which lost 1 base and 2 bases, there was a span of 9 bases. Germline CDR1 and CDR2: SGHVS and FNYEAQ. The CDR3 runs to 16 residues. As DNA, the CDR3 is TGTGCCAGCAGCTTAGTTGCCGGGGCTGGGGCCAACGTCCTGACTTTC. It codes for CASSLVAGAGANVLTF.

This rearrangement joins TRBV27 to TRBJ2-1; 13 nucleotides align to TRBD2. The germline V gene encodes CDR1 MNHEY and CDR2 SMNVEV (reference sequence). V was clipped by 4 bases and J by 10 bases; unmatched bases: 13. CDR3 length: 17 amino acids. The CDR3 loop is CASSSVIGTSGAGEQFF. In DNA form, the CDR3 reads TGTGCCAGCAGTTCTGTCATCGGGACTAGCGGGGCGGGAGAGCAGTTCTTC.

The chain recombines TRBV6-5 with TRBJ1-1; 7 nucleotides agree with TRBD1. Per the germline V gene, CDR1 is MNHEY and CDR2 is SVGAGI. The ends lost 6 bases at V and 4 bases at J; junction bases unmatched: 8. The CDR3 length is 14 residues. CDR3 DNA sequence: TGTGCCAGCAGCCTTACAGGGGTCGCCACTGAAGCTTTCTTT. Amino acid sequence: CASSLTGVATEAFF.

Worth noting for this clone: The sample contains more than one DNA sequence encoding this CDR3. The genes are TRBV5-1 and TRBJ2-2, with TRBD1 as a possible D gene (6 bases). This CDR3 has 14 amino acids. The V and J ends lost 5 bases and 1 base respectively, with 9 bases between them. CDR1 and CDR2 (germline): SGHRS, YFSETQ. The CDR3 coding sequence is TGCGCCAGCAGTCTACAGGGGAACACCGGGGAGCTGTTTTTT. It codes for CASSLQGNTGELFF.

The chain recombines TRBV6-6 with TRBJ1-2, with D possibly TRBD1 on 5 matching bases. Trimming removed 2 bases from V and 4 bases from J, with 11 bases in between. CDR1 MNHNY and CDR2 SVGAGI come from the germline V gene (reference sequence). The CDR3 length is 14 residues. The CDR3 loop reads CASSYDRGSYGYTF. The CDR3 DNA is TGTGCCAGCAGTTACGATAGGGGTTCCTATGGCTACACCTTC.

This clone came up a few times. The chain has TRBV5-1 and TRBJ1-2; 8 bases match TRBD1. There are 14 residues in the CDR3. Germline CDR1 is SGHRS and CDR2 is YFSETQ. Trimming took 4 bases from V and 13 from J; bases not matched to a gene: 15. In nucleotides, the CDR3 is TGCGCCAGCAGCCCGGCGGGACAGGAGCCGGGGAGCACCTTC. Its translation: CASSPAGQEPGSTF. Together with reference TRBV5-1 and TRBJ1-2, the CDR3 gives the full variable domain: KAGVTQTPRYLIKTRGQQVTLSCSPISGHRSVSWYQQTPGQGLQFLFEYFSETQRNKGNFPGRFSGRQFSNSRSEMNVSTLELGDSALYLCASSPAGQEPGSTFGSGTRLTVV.

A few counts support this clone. The CDR3: CASSLAGGPYNSPLHF. In DNA, the CDR3 is TGTGCCAGCAGTCTAGCGGGGGGGCCTTATAATTCACCCCTCCACTTT. The rearrangement joins TRBV27 to TRBJ1-6; D is perhaps TRBD1 (6 bases). V dropped 5 bases and J dropped 4 bases, with 15 bases sitting between them. This CDR3 is built from 16 residues. CDR1 and CDR2 (germline): MNHEY, SMNVEV (reference sequence).

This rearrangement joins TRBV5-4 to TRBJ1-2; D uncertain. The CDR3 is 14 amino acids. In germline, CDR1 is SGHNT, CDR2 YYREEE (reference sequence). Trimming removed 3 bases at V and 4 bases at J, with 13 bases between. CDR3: CASSYWSSGYGYTF. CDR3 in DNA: TGTGCCAGCAGCTACTGGAGCTCGGGCTATGGCTACACCTTC.

The CDR3 protein is CASSLVGETQYF. In nucleotides, the CDR3 is TGTGCCAGCAGCTTGGTGGGCGAGACCCAGTACTTC. The V gene is TRBV5-6, the J gene TRBJ2-5; D call uncertain. The CDR3 has 12 residues. Deletions cut 0 bases from V and 5 bases from J, with 5 bases between. The germline gives CDR1 SGHDT, CDR2 YYEEEE.

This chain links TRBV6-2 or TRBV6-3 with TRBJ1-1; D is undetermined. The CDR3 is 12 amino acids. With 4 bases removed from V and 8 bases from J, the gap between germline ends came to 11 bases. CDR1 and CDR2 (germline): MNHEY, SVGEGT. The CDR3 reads CASSSSFQEAFF. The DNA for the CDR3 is TGTGCCAGCAGTTCGTCCTTCCAGGAAGCTTTCTTT.

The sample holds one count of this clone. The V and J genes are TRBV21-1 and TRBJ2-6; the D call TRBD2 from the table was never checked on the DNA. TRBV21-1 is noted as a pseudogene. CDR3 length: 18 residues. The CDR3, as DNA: TGTGCCAGCAGCAAAGAGGCTGAGGGTTTGTCTGGGGCCAACGTCCTGACTTTC. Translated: CASSKEAEGLSGANVLTF.

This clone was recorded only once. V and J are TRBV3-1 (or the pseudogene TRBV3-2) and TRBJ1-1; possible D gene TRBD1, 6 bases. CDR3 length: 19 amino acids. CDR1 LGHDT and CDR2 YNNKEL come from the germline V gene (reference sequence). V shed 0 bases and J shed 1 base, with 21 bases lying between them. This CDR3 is CASSQDFPMGASPNTEAFF. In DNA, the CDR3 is TGTGCCAGCAGCCAAGATTTCCCAATGGGGGCCAGCCCGAACACTGAAGCTTTCTTT.

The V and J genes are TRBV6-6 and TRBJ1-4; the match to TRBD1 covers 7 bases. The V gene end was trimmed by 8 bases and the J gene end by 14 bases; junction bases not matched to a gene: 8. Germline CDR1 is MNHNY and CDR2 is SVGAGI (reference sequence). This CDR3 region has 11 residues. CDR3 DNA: TGTGCCAGCCAGAGAGACAGGGCCCTGTTTTTT. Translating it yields CASQRDRALFF.